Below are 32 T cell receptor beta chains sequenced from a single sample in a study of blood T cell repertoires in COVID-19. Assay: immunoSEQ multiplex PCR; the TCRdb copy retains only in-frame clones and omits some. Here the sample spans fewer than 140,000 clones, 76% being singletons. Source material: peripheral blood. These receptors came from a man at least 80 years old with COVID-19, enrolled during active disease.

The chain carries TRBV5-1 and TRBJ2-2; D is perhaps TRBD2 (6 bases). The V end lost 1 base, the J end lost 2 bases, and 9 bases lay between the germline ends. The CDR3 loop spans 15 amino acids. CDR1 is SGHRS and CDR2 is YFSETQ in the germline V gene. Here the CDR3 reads CASSLTGANTGELFF. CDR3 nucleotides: TGCGCCAGCAGCTTGACGGGAGCAAACACCGGGGAGCTGTTTTTT.

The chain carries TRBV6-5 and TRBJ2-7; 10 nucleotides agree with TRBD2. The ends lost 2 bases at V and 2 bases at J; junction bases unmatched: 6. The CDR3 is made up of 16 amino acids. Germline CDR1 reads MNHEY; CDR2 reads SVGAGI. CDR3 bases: TGTGCCAGCAGTTACCAATGGACTAGCGGTCCCTACGAGCAGTACTTC. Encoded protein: CASSYQWTSGPYEQYF.

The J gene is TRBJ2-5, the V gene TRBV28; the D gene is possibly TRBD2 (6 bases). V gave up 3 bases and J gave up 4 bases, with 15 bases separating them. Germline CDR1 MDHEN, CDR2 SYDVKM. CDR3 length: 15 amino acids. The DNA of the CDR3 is TGTGCCAGCAGTTTTAACCAGGAGGAGGGAGAGACCCAGTACTTC. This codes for CASSFNQEEGETQYF. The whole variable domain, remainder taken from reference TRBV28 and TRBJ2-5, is DVKVTQSSRYLVKRTGEKVFLECVQDMDHENMFWYRQDPGLGLRLIYFSYDVKMKEKGDIPEGYSVSREKKERFSLILESASTNQTSMYLCASSFNQEEGETQYFGPGTRLLVL.

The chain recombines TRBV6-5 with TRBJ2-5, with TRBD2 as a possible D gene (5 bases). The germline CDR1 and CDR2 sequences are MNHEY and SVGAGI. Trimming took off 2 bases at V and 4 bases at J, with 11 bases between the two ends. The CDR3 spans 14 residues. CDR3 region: CASSYEGRVETQYF. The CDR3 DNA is TGTGCCAGCAGTTACGAGGGAAGAGTAGAGACCCAGTACTTC.

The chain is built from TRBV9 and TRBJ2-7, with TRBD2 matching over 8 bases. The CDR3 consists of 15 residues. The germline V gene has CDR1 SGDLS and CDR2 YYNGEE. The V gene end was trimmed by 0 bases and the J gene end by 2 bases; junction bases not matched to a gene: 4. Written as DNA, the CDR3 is TGTGCCAGCAGCGTAGGTCCCGGGAGGGCCTACGAGCAGTACTTC. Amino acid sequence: CASSVGPGRAYEQYF.

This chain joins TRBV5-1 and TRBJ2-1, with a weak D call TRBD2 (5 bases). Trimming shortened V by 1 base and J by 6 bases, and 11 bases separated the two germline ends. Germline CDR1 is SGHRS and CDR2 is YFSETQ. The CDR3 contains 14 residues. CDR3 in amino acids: CASSLRTALNEQFF. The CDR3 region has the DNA TGCGCCAGCAGCTTGAGGACTGCCCTCAATGAGCAGTTCTTC.

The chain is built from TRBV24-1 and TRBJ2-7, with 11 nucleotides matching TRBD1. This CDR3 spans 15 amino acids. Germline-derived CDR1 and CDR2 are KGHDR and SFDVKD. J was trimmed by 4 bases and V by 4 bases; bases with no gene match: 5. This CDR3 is CATSDGQGARYEQYF. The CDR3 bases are TGTGCCACCAGTGACGGACAGGGGGCTAGGTACGAGCAGTACTTC.

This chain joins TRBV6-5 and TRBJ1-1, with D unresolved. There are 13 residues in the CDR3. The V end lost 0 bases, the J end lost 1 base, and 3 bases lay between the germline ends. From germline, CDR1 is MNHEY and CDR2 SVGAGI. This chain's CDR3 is CASSYSSNTEAFF. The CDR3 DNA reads TGTGCCAGCAGTTACTCCTCGAACACTGAAGCTTTCTTT.

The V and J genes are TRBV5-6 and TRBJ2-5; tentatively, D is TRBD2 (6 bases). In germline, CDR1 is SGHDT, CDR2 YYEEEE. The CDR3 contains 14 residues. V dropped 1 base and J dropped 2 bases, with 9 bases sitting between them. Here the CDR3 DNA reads TGTGCCAGCAGCTTGCGGGGGATTCAAGAGACCCAGTACTTC. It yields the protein CASSLRGIQETQYF. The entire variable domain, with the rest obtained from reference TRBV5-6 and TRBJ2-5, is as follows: DAGVTQSPTHLIKTRGQQVTLRCSPKSGHDTVSWYQQALGQGPQFIFQYYEEEERQRGNFPDRFSGHQFPNYSSELNVNALLLGDSALYLCASSLRGIQETQYFGPGTRLLVL.

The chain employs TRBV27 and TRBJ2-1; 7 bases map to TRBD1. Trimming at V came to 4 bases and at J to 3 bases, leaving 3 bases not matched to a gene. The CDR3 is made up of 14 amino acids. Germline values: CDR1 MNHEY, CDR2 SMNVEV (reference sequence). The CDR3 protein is CASSYDRDYNEQFF. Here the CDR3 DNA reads TGTGCCAGCAGTTACGACAGGGACTACAATGAGCAGTTCTTC.

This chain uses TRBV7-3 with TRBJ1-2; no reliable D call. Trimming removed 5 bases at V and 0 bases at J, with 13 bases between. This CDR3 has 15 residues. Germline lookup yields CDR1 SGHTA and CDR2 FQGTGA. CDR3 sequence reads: CASSDDGETNYGYTF. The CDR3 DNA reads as TGTGCCAGCAGCGATGACGGGGAGACTAACTATGGCTACACCTTC.

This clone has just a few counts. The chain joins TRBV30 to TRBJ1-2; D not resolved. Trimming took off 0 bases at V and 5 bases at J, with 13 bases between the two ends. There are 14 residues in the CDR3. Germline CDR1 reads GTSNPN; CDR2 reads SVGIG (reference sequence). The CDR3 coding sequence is TGTGCCTGGAGTGTAGGTTTCGTCGGGTATGGCTACACCTTC. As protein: CAWSVGFVGYGYTF.

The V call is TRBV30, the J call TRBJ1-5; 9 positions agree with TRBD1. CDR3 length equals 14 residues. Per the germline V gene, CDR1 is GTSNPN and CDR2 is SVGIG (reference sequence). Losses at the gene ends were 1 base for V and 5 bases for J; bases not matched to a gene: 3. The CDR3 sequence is CAWSGDRVDQPQHF. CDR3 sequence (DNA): TGTGCCTGGAGTGGGGACAGGGTTGATCAGCCCCAGCATTTT.

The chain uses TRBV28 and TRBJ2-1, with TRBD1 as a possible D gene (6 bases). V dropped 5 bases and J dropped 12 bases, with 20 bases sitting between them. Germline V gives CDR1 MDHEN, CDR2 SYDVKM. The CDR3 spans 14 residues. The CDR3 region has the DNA TGTGCCAGCAGTCCCGGACAGCGGCGCGGTGGGCAGTTCTTC. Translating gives CASSPGQRRGGQFF.

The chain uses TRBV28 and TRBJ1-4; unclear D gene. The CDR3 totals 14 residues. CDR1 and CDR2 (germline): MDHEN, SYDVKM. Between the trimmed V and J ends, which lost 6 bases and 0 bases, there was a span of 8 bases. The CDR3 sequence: CASSTAATNEKLFF. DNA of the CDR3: TGTGCCAGCAGCACTGCTGCAACTAATGAAAAACTGTTTTTT.

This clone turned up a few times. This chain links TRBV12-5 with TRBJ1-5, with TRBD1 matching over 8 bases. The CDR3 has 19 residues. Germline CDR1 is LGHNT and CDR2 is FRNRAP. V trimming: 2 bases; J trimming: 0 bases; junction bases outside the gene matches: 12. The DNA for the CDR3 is TGTGCTAGTGGTTTGCCTTGGACAGGGCCTCCCTATAGCAATCAGCCCCAGCATTTT. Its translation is CASGLPWTGPPYSNQPQHF.

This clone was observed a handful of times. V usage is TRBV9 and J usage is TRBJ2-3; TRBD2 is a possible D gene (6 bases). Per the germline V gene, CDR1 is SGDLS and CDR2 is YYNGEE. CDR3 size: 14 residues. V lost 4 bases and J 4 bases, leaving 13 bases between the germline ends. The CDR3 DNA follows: TGTGCCAGCAGCTCCCAGACTAGATCAGATACGCAGTATTTT. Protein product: CASSSQTRSDTQYF.

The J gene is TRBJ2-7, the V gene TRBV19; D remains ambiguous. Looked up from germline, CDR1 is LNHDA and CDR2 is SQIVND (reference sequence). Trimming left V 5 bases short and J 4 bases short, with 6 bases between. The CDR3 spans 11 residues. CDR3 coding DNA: TGTGCCAGTAGTCCCGGTTACGAGCAGTACTTC. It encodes CASSPGYEQYF.

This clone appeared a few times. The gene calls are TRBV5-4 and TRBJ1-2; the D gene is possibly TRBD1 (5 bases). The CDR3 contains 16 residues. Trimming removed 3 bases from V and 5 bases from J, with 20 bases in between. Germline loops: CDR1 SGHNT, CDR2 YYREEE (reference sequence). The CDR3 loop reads CASSSHGGDHFYGYTF. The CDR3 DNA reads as TGTGCCAGCAGCTCTCATGGCGGGGACCATTTTTATGGCTACACCTTC. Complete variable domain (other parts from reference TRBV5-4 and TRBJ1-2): ETGVTQSPTHLIKTRGQQVTLRCSSQSGHNTVSWYQQALGQGPQFIFQYYREEENGRGNFPPRFSGLQFPNYSSELNVNALELDDSALYLCASSSHGGDHFYGYTFGSGTRLTVV.

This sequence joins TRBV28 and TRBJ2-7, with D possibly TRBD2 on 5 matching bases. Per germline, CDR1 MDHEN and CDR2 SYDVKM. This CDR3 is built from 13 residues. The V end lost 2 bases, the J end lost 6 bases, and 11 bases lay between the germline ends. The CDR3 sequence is CASSLEGPREQYF. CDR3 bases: TGTGCCAGCAGTTTAGAGGGCCCTCGCGAGCAGTACTTC.

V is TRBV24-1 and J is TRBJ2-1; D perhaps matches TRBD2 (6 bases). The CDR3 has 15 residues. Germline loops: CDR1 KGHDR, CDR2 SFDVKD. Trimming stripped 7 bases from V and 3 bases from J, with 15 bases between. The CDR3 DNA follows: TGTGCCACCAGCCCCGGAGGGGCTAACTACAATGAGCAGTTCTTC. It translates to CATSPGGANYNEQFF.

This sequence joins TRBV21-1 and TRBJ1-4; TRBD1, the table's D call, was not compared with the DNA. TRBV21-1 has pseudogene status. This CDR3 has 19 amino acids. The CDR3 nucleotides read TGTGCCAGCAGCACTCCGGGACAGTTTGATGATGCCGATAATGAAAAACTGTTTTTT. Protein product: CASSTPGQFDDADNEKLFF.

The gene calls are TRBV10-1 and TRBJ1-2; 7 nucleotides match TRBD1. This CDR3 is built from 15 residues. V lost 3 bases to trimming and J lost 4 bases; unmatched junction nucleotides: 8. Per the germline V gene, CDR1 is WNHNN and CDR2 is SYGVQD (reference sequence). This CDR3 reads CASSDYQGEAYGYTF. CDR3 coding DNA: TGCGCCAGCAGTGATTACCAGGGGGAGGCCTATGGCTACACCTTC.

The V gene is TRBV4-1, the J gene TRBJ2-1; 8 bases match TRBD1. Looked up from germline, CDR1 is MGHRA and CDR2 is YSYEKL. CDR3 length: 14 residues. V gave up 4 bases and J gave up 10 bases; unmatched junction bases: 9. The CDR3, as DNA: TGCGCCAGCAGCCTGGGACAGGATCAGGGGGAGCAGTTCTTC. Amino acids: CASSLGQDQGEQFF.

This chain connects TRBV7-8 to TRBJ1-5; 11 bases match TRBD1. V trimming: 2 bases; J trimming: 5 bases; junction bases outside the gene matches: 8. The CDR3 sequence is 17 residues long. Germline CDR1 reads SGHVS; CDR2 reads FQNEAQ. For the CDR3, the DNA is TGTGCCAGCAGCTTAAGGGCCCCGGGACAGGGGGATCAGCCCCAGCATTTT. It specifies CASSLRAPGQGDQPQHF.

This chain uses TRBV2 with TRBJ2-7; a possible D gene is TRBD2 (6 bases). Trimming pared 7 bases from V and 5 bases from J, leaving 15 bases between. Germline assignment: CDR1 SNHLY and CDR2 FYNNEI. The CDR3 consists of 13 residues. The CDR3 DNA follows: TGTGCCAGCAATCGGGGGTATGGGGACGAGCAGTACTTC. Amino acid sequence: CASNRGYGDEQYF.

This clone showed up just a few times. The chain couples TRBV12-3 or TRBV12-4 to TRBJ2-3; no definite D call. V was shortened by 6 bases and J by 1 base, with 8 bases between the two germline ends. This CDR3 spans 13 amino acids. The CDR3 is CASSSTGTDTQYF. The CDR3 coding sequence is TGTGCCAGCAGCTCTACAGGCACAGATACGCAGTATTTT.

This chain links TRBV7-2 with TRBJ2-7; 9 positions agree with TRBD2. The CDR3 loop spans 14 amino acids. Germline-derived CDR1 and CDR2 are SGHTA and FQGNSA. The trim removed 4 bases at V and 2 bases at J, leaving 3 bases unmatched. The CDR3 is CASSYLAGPYEQYF. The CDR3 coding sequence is TGTGCCAGCAGCTACCTAGCGGGACCCTACGAGCAGTACTTC.

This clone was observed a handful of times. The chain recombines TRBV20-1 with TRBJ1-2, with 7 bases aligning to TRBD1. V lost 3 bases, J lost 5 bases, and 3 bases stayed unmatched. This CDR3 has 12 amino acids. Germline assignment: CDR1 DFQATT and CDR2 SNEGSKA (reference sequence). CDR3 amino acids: CSASAGGYGYTF. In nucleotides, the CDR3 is TGCAGTGCTAGTGCAGGGGGGTATGGCTACACCTTC.

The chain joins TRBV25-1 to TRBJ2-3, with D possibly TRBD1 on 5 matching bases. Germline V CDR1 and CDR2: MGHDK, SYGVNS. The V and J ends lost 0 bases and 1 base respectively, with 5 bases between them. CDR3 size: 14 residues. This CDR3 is CASSEYRGTDTQYF. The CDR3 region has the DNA TGTGCCAGCAGTGAATACAGGGGCACAGATACGCAGTATTTT.

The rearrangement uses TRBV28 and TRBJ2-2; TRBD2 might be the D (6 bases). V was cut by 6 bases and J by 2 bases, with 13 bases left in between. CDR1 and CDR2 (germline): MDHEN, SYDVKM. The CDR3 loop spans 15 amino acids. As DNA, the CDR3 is TGTGCCAGCAGGGGCGGGGATCTAAACACCGGGGAGCTGTTTTTT. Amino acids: CASRGGDLNTGELFF.

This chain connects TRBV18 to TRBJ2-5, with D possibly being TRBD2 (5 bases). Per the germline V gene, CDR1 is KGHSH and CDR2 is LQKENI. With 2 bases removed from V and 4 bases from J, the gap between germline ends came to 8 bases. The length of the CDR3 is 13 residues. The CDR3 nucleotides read TGTGCCAGCTCACCAGGGAGCGGAGAGACCCAGTACTTC. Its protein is CASSPGSGETQYF.